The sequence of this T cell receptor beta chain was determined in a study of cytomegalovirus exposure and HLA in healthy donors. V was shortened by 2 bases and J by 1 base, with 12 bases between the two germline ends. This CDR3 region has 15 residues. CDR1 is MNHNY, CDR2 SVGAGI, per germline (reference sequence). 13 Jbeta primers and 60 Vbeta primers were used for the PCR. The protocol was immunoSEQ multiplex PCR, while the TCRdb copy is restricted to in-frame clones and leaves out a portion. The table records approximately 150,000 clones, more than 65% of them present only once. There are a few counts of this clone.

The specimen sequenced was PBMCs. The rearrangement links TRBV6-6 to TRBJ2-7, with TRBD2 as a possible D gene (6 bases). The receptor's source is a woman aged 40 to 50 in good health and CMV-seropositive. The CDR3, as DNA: TGTGCCAGCAGTTACGGGGCACGGGGGTCCTACGAGCAGTACTTC. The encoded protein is CASSYGARGSYEQYF.